This is a list of T cell receptor beta chains from one sample in a study of control samples from healthy donors and cancer patients. Data came from immunoSEQ multiplex PCR; TCRdb stores just in-frame clones and leaves some out. The sample has about 61,000 clones, around 91% seen once. The sequencing input was PBMCs. These receptors came from a man aged 55 to 70 with colorectal cancer. CDR3s include the opening cysteine and the closing phenylalanine or tryptophan. Each record gives: J gene, V gene, clone size, CDR3 length, D gene, CDR3 DNA, CDR3 protein. D genes are given only for firm matches. Clone size, where shown, is once, few, many, or a class for clones that have expanded.

TRBJ1-1 TRBV5-4 NA 15 NA TGTGCCAGCAGCTTGTCCCGGTCACTGGGCACTGAAGCTTTCTTT CASSLSRSLGTEAFF
TRBJ1-3 TRBV5-1 NA 14 NA TGCGCCAGCAGCCCGGGACACTCTGGAAACACCATATATTTT CASSPGHSGNTIYF
TRBJ2-3 TRBV5-4 NA 15 NA TGTGCCAGCAGCCTCGCGGCGACAGGCACAGATACGCAGTATTTT CASSLAATGTDTQYF
TRBJ2-7 TRBV7-3 few 15 TRBD1 TGTGCCAGCAGCGTAGCGGGACAGGGGACATACGAGCAGTACTTC CASSVAGQGTYEQYF
TRBJ1-5 TRBV7-3 NA 16 NA TGTGCCAGCAGCCCAGTACATAGGGGTGGCAATCAGCCCCAGCATTTT CASSPVHRGGNQPQHF
TRBJ2-2 TRBV15 NA 17 NA TGTGCCACCAGCAGACCTACTAAGACAGTAGTCACCGGGGAGCTGTTTTTT CATSRPTKTVVTGELFF
TRBJ2-5 TRBV13 NA 15 TRBD1 TGTGCCAGCAGCGCGCCACCGGGACAGGGACAGACCCAGTACTTC CASSAPPGQGQTQYF
TRBJ1-6 TRBV7-3 NA 13 NA TGTGCCAGCAGCTTAAAACCAGATTCACCCCTCCACTTT CASSLKPDSPLHF
TRBJ2-1 TRBV11-2 NA 17 TRBD2 TGTGCCAGCAGCCCTACCCGACTAGCGGCAGGGGGAAGTGAGCAGTTCTTC CASSPTRLAAGGSEQFF
TRBJ2-5 TRBV29-1 NA 14 NA TGCAGCGTTGCTCTACTAGCCCCGGGGGAGACCCAGTACTTC CSVALLAPGETQYF
TRBJ1-6 TRBV3-1/TRBV3-2 NA 16 TRBD1 TGTGCCAGCAGCCAAGATTGGCGACAGGGAAATTCACCCCTCCACTTT CASSQDWRQGNSPLHF
TRBJ2-2 TRBV7-3 NA 14 NA TGTGCCAGCAGCTTGTACAAAAACACCGGGGAGCTGTTTTTT CASSLYKNTGELFF
TRBJ1-1 TRBV5-6 NA 14 NA TGTGCCAGCAGCTTGGTTACCGGGGATACTGAAGCTTTCTTT CASSLVTGDTEAFF
TRBJ1-5 TRBV10-3 NA 17 TRBD1 TGTGCCATCAGTGAAAGGGGGACAGGGGATAGCAATCAGCCCCAGCATTTT CAISERGTGDSNQPQHF
TRBJ1-2 TRBV4-1 few 16 NA TGCGCCAGCAGCCGCACGACGGAGACTCTAATCTATGGCTACACCTTC CASSRTTETLIYGYTF
TRBJ2-6 TRBV7-8 NA 14 NA TGTGCCAGCAGCGGGCAATCTGGGGCCAACGTCCTGACTTTC CASSGQSGANVLTF
TRBJ1-2 TRBV7-9 NA 14 TRBD1 TGTGCCAGCAGGGGTTGGACAGGGGATAATGGCTACACCTTC CASRGWTGDNGYTF
TRBJ1-5 TRBV7-2 NA 16 NA TGTGCCAGCAGCTTAGTCGGTTCATCCCCCCTCCAGCCCCAGCATTTT CASSLVGSSPLQPQHF
TRBJ2-1 TRBV3-1/TRBV3-2 NA 19 NA TGTGCCAGCAGCCAAGTGACCCTCGGCGGGGAAGGAGGATTCAATGAGCAGTTCTTC CASSQVTLGGEGGFNEQFF
TRBJ2-2 TRBV4-1 NA 16 NA TGCGCCAGCAGCCAAGCTATGGGCGGCGACACCGGGGAGCTGTTTTTT CASSQAMGGDTGELFF
TRBJ2-3 TRBV18 once 18 NA TGTGCCAGCTCACCCCAGCGCCAAGCTAGCGCCAGCACAGATACGCAGTATTTT CASSPQRQASASTDTQYF
TRBJ2-1 TRBV4-1 NA 16 TRBD2 TGCGCCAGCAGCCCCCTGGGACTAGCGGTCTACAATGAGCAGTTCTTC CASSPLGLAVYNEQFF
TRBJ2-3 TRBV3-1/TRBV3-2 NA 18 NA TGTGCCAGCAGCCAAGGCCGGCAGGTGGTGGCTGGCACAGATACGCAGTATTTT CASSQGRQVVAGTDTQYF
TRBJ2-2 TRBV3-1/TRBV3-2 NA 17 TRBD2 TGTGCCAGCAGCCAGCCAGCGGGGGGCCCTCGGACCGGGGAGCTGTTTTTT CASSQPAGGPRTGELFF
TRBJ2-7 TRBV6-5 NA 15 TRBD1 TGTGCCAGCAGTTACGCGACAGGGGGATTCTACGAGCAGTACTTC CASSYATGGFYEQYF
TRBJ1-2 TRBV11-2 NA 14 NA TGTGCCAGCAGCTTAAGACCAGCTAACTATGGCTACACCTTC CASSLRPANYGYTF
TRBJ2-3 TRBV6-2/TRBV6-3 few 16 TRBD2 TGTGCCAGCAGCCCAACTAGCGGGGGGGCCGGAGATACGCAGTATTTT CASSPTSGGAGDTQYF
TRBJ1-5 TRBV7-2 once 15 TRBD1 TGTGCCAGCAGCTGGGGGACAGGGATCGATCAGCCCCAGCATTTT CASSWGTGIDQPQHF
TRBJ2-5 TRBV7-2 NA 14 NA TGTGCCAGCAGTATCAGGGTTCAGGGAGAGACCCAGTACTTC CASSIRVQGETQYF
TRBJ2-5 TRBV2 NA 15 NA TGTGCCAGCAGTGGGACGGACGTTTACCAAGAGACCCAGTACTTC CASSGTDVYQETQYF
TRBJ2-2 TRBV19 once 15 TRBD1 TGTGCCAGTACTCCGGGGACAGGGAACACCGGGGAGCTGTTTTTT CASTPGTGNTGELFF
TRBJ2-7 TRBV7-2 NA 15 TRBD2 TGTGCCAGCAGCGTTGGGATAGCGGGGGGGATCGAGCAGTACTTC CASSVGIAGGIEQYF
TRBJ2-5 TRBV7-2 few 14 TRBD2 TGTGCCAGCAGCCAGAGCGGGGGACAAGAGACCCAGTACTTC CASSQSGGQETQYF
TRBJ1-2 TRBV30 NA 13 NA TGTGCCTGGAGTATTAATTCTAACTATGGCTACACCTTC CAWSINSNYGYTF
TRBJ2-7 TRBV5-6 NA 15 NA TGTGCCAGCACCCTTTGGGGGGGGGCGGCCTACGAGCAGTACTTC CASTLWGGAAYEQYF
TRBJ1-1 TRBV5-8 NA 14 NA TGTGCCAGCCCGCGCCTCGACATGAACACTGAAGCTTTCTTT CASPRLDMNTEAFF
TRBJ1-3 TRBV5-4 NA 16 TRBD1 TGTGCCAGCAGCCCGGACAGGGTAGGGTCTGGAAACACCATATATTTT CASSPDRVGSGNTIYF